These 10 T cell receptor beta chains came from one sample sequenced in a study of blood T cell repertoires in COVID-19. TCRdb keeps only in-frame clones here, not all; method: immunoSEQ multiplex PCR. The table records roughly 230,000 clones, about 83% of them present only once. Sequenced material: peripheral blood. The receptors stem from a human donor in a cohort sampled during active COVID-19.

Written as DNA, the CDR3 is TGTGCCAGTAGTCCCTTGGGGAGCGGAGGCACAGATACGCAGTATTTT. Its translation: CASSPLGSGGTDTQYF. The chain is built from TRBV19 and TRBJ2-3, with a weak D call TRBD2 (5 bases). Germline CDR1 reads LNHDA; CDR2 reads SQIVND (reference sequence). This CDR3 region has 16 residues. Between the trimmed V and J ends, which lost 5 bases and 1 base, there was a span of 16 bases.

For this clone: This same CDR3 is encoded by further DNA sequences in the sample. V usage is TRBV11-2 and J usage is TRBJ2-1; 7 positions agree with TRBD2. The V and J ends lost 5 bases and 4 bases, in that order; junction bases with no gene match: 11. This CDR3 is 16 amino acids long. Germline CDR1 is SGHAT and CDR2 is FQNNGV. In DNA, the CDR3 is TGTGCCAGCAGCCCCCGTTTAGCGGGTGTTTACAATGAGCAGTTCTTC. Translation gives CASSPRLAGVYNEQFF.

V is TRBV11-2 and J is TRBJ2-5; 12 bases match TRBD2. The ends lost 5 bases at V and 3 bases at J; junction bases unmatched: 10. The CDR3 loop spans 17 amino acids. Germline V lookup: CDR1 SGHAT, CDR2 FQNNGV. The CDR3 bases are TGTGCCAGCAGCCCTCCCCCGAGGACTAGCGGGGAAGAGACCCAGTACTTC. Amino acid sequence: CASSPPPRTSGEETQYF.

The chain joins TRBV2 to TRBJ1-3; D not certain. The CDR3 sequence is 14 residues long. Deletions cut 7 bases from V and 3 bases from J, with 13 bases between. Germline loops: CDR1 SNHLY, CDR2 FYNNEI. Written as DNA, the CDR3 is TGTGCCAGCACCGTCCAACGGGTTGGAAACACCATATATTTT. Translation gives CASTVQRVGNTIYF.

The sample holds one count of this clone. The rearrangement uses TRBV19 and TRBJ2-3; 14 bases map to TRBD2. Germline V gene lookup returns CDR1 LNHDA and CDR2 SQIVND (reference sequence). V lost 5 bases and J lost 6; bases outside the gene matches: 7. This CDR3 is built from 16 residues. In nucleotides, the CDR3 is TGTGCCAGTAGTCCAGGGACTAGCGGGAGTATGGATACGCAGTATTTT. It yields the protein CASSPGTSGSMDTQYF.

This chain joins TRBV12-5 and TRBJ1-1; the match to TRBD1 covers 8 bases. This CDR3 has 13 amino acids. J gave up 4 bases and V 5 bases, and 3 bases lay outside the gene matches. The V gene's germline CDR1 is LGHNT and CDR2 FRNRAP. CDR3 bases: TGTGCTAGTGGTCAAGGACAGGGCACTGAAGCTTTCTTT. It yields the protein CASGQGQGTEAFF.

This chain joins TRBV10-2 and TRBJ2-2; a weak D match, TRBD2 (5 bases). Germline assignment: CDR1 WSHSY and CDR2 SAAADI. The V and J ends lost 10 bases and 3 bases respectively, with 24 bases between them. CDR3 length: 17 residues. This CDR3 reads CATAFAGNRFDTGELFF. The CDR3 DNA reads TGCGCCACGGCGTTCGCGGGTAATAGGTTTGACACCGGGGAGCTGTTTTTT.

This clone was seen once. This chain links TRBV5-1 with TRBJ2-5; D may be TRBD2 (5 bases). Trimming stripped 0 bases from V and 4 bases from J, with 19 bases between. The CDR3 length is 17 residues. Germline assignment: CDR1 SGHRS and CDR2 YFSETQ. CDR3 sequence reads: CASSLGDLASGIETQYF. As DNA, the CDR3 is TGCGCCAGCAGCTTGGGGGATTTGGCGTCGGGGATAGAGACCCAGTACTTC.

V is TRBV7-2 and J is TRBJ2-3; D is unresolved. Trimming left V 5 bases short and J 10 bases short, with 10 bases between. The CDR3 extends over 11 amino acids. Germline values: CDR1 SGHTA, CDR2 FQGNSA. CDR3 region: CASSPLRSQYF. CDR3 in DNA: TGTGCCAGCAGCCCACTACGGTCGCAGTATTTT. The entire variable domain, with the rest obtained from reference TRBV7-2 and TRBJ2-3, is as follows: GAGVSQSPSNKVTEKGKDVELRCDPISGHTALYWYRQSLGQGLEFLIYFQGNSAPDKSGLPSDRFSAERTGGSVSTLTIQRTQQEDSAVYLCASSPLRSQYFGPGTRLTVL.

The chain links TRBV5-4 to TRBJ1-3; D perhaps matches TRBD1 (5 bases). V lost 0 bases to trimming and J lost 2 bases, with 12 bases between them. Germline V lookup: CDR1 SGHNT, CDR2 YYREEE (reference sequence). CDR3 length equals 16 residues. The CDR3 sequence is CASSLGEGLTGNTIYF. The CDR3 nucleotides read TGTGCCAGCAGCTTGGGTGAGGGACTAACTGGAAACACCATATATTTT.